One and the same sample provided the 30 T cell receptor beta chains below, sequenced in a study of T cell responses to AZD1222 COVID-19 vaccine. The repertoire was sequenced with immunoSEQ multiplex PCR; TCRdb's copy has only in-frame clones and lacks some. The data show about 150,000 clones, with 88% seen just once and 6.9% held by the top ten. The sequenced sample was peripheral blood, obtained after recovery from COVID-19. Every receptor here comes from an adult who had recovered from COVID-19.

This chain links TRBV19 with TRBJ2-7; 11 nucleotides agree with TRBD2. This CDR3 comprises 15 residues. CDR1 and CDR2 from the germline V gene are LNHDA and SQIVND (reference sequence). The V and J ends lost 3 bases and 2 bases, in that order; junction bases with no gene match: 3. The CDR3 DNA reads TGTGCCAGTAGTATTATACTAGCGGGGGCCTACGAGCAGTACTTC. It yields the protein CASSIILAGAYEQYF.

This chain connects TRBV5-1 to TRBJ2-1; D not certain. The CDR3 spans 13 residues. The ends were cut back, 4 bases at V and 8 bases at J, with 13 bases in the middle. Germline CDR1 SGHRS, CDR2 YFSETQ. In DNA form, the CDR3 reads TGCGCCAGCAGCCCCCCGGAAGCGTATGAGCAGTTCTTC. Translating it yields CASSPPEAYEQFF.

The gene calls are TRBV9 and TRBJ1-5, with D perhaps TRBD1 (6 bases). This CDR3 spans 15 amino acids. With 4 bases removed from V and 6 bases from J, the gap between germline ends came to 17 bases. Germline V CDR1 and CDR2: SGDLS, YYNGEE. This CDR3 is CASSPRGGLGQPQHF. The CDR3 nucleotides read TGTGCCAGCAGCCCTCGAGGGGGGCTGGGTCAGCCCCAGCATTTT.

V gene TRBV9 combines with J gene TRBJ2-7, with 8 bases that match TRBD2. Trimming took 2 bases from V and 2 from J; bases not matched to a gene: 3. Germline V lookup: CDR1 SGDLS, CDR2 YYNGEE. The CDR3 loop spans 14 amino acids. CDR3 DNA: TGTGCCAGCAGCGTCACTAGCGGACCCTACGAGCAGTACTTC. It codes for CASSVTSGPYEQYF.

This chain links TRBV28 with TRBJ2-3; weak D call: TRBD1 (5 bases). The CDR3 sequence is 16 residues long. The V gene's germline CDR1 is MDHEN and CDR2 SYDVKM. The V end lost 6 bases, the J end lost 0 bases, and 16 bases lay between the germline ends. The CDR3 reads CASSSSRGSSTDTQYF. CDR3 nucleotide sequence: TGTGCCAGCAGCTCGTCTAGGGGCTCTAGCACAGATACGCAGTATTTT.

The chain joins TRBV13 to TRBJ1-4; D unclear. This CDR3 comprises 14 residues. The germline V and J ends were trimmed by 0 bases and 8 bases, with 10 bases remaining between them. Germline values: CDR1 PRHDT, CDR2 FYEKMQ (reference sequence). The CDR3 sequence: CASSLGGKEEKLFF. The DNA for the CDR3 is TGTGCCAGCAGCTTAGGCGGAAAGGAAGAAAAACTGTTTTTT.

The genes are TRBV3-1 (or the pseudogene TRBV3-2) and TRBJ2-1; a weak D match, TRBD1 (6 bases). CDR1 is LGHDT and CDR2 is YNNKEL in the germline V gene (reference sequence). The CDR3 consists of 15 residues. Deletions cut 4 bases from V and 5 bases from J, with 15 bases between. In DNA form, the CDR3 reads TGTGCCAGCAGCCGATCGACAGGAAACCACAATGAGCAGTTCTTC. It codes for CASSRSTGNHNEQFF.

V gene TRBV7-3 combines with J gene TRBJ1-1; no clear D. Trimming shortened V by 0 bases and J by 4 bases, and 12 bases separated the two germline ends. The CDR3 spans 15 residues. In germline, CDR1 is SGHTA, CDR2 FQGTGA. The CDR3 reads CASSLTIGMGTEAFF. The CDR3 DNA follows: TGTGCCAGCAGCTTAACGATAGGGATGGGCACTGAAGCTTTCTTT.

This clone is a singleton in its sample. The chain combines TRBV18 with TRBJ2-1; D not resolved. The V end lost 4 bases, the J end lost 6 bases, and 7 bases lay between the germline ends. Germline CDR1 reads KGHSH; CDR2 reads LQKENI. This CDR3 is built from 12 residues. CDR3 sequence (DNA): TGTGCCAGCTCACTCGAAGGCAATGAGCAGTTCTTC. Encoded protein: CASSLEGNEQFF.

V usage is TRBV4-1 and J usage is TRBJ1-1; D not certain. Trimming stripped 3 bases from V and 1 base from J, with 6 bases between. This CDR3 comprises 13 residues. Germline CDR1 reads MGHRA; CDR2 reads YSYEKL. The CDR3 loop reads CASSQHTNTEAFF. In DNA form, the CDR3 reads TGCGCCAGCAGCCAGCACACGAACACTGAAGCTTTCTTT.

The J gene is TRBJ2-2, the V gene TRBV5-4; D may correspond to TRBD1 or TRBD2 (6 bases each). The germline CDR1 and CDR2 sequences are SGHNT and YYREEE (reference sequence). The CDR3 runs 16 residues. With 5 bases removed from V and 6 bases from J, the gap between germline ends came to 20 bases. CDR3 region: CASSRGEDFPAGELFF. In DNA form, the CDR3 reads TGTGCCAGCAGTAGGGGGGAGGACTTCCCCGCCGGGGAGCTGTTTTTT.

In DNA, the CDR3 is TGTGCCAGTAGTACCTGGACTAGCGCCCGCACAGATACGCAGTATTTT. It is translated as CASSTWTSARTDTQYF. This chain joins TRBV19 and TRBJ2-3; 9 nucleotides agree with TRBD2. V lost 4 bases, J lost 1 base, and 6 bases stayed unmatched. Germline V gene sequence: CDR1 LNHDA, CDR2 SQIVND (reference sequence). This CDR3 has 16 amino acids.

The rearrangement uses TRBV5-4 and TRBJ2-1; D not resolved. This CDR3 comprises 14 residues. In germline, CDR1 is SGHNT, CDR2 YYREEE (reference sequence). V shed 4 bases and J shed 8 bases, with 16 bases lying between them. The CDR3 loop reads CASSPSSRYHEQFF. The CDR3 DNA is TGTGCCAGCAGCCCCTCCTCAAGGTATCATGAGCAGTTCTTC.

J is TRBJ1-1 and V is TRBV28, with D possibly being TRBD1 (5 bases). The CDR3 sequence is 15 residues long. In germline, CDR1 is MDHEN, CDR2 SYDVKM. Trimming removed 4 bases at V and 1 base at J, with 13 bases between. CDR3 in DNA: TGTGCCAGCAGTTCAGGGTGGCCGTCGAACACTGAAGCTTTCTTT. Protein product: CASSSGWPSNTEAFF.

In DNA, the CDR3 is TGCGCCAGCAGCTTGGTTCAGGGCGACGGAAACACCATATATTTT. Its protein product is CASSLVQGDGNTIYF. The chain recombines TRBV5-1 with TRBJ1-3; D possibly corresponds to TRBD1 (5 bases). Germline assignment: CDR1 SGHRS and CDR2 YFSETQ. This CDR3 spans 15 amino acids. V lost 0 bases and J 4 bases, leaving 11 bases between the germline ends.

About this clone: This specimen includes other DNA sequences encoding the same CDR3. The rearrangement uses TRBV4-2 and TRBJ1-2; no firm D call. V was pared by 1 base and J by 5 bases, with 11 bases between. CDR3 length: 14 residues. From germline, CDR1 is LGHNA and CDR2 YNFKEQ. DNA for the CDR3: TGTGCCAGCAGCCAAGGCCCTCTTGGGTATGGCTACACCTTC. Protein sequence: CASSQGPLGYGYTF.

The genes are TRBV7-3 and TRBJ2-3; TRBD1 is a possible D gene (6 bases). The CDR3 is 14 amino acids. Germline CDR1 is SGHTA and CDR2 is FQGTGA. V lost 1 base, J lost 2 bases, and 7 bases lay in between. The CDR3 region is CASSLNRDTDTQYF. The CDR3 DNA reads TGTGCCAGCAGCTTAAACAGGGACACAGATACGCAGTATTTT.

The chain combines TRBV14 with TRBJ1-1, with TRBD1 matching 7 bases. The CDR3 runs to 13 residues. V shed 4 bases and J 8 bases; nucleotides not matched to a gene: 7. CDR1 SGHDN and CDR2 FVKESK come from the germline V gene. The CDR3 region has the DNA TGTGCCAGCAGCCCATTGGACAGGCCCGAAGCTTTCTTT. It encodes CASSPLDRPEAFF.

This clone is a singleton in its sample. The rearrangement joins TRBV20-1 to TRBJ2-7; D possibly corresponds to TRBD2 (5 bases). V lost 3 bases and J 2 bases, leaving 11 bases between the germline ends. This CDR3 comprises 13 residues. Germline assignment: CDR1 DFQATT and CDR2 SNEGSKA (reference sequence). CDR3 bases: TGCAGTGCTAGTCAAACGGGAACCTACGAGCAGTACTTC. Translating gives CSASQTGTYEQYF.

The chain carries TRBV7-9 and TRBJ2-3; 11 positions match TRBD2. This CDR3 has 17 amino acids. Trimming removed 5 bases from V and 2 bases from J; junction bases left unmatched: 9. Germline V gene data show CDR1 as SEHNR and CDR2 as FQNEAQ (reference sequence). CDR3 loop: CASSPASGRITTDTQYF. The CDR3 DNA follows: TGTGCCAGCAGCCCCGCTAGCGGGAGGATAACCACAGATACGCAGTATTTT. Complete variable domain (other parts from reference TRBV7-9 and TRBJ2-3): DTGVSQNPRHKITKRGQNVTFRCDPISEHNRLYWYRQTLGQGPEFLTYFQNEAQLEKSRLLSDRFSAERPKGSFSTLEIQRTEQGDSAMYLCASSPASGRITTDTQYFGPGTRLTVL.

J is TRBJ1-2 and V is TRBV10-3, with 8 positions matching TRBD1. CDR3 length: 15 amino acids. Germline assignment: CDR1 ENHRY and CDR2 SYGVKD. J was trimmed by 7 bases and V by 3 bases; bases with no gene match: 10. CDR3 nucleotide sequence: TGTGCCATCAGTGACACCGGGACAGGAGGAGGTGGCTACACCTTC. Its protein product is CAISDTGTGGGGYTF.

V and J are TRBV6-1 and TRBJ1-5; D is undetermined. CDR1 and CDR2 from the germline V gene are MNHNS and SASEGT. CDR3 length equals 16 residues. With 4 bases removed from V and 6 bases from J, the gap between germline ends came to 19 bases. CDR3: CASSGYLEGWVQPQHF. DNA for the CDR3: TGTGCCAGCAGTGGATACCTGGAGGGTTGGGTTCAGCCCCAGCATTTT.

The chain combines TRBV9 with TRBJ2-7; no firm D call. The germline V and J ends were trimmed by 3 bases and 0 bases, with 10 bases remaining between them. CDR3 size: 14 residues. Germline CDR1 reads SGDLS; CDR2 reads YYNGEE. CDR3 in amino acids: CASSAADNSYEQYF. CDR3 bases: TGTGCCAGCAGCGCGGCAGACAACTCCTACGAGCAGTACTTC.

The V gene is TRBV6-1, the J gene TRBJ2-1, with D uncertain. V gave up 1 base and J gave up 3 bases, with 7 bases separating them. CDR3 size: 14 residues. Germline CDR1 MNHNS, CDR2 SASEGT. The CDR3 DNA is TGTGCCAGCAGTGAAGTGACAAGCTACAATGAGCAGTTCTTC. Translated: CASSEVTSYNEQFF.

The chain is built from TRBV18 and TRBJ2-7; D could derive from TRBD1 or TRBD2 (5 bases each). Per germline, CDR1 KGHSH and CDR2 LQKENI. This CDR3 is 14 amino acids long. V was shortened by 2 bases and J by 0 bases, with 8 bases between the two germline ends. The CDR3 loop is CASSPGGSSYEQYF. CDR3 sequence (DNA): TGTGCCAGCTCACCAGGGGGTAGCTCCTACGAGCAGTACTTC.

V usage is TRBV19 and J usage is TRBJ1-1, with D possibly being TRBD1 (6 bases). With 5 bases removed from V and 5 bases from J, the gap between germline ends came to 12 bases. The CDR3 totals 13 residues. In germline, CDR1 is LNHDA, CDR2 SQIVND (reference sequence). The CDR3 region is CASSFRGRTEAFF. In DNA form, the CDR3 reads TGTGCCAGTAGTTTCAGGGGAAGGACTGAAGCTTTCTTT.

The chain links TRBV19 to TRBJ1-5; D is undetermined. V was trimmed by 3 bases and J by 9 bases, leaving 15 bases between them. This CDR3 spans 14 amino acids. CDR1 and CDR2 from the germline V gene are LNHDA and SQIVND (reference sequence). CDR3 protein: CASSIEPGRRPQHF. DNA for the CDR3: TGTGCCAGTAGTATCGAGCCCGGGCGGAGGCCCCAGCATTTT.

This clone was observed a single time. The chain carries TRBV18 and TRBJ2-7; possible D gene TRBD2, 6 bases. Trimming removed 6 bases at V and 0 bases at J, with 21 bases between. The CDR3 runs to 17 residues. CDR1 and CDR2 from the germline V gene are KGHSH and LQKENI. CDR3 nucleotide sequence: TGTGCCAGCTCCCCCTCTTTTAGCGGAGGGAGCTCCTACGAGCAGTACTTC. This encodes CASSPSFSGGSSYEQYF.

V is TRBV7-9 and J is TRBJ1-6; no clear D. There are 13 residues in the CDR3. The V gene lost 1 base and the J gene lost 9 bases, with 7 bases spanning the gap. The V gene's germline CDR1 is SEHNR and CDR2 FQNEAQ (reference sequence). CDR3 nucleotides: TGTGCCAGCAGCTTAGGCACTGTTTCACCCCTCCACTTT. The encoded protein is CASSLGTVSPLHF.

The CDR3 nucleotides read TGCGCCAGCTCCGAGGGGGGATCTTTCTCGGAGTACTTC. Translated, it gives CASSEGGSFSEYF. This rearrangement joins TRBV5-1 to TRBJ2-7; D is possibly TRBD1 or TRBD2 (6 bases each). Germline CDR1 and CDR2: SGHRS and YFSETQ. CDR3 size: 13 residues. Deletions cut 7 bases from V and 11 bases from J, with 22 bases between.